Shown below are 19 T cell receptor beta chains from a single sample sequenced in a study of blood T cell repertoires in COVID-19. Sequencing used immunoSEQ multiplex PCR; TCRdb keeps in-frame clones, though not all of them. Found here are around 100,000 clones, 80% to 90% of them singletons; the top ten hold approximately 29%. The sample taken for sequencing was peripheral blood. These receptors were taken from a woman aged 80 or over with acute or convalescent COVID-19.

This clone was recorded once. This sequence joins TRBV24-1 and TRBJ2-2; D is perhaps TRBD1 (5 bases). CDR1 KGHDR and CDR2 SFDVKD come from the germline V gene. This CDR3 spans 20 amino acids. V was pared by 5 bases and J by 3 bases, with 27 bases between. The CDR3 DNA reads TGTGCCACCAGTGTTGGGCAACCAGGGTCTCGTCACGTCTACACCGGGGAGCTGTTTTTT. It translates to CATSVGQPGSRHVYTGELFF.

The chain employs TRBV7-9 and TRBJ2-1; 11 nucleotides line up with TRBD2. Germline V CDR1 and CDR2: SEHNR, FQNEAQ (reference sequence). The CDR3 has 16 amino acids. V lost 3 bases and J lost 5; bases outside the gene matches: 6. The CDR3 sequence is CASSFLSSGGNNEQFF. DNA of the CDR3: TGTGCCAGCAGCTTCCTCTCTAGCGGGGGGAACAATGAGCAGTTCTTC.

V gene TRBV19 combines with J gene TRBJ1-2, with D hard to call. The CDR3 consists of 16 residues. Trimming removed 1 base at V and 8 bases at J, with 20 bases between. Germline CDR1 is LNHDA and CDR2 is SQIVND (reference sequence). CDR3 in amino acids: CASSIVGPEGNYGYTF. The CDR3 DNA sequence: TGTGCCAGTAGTATAGTAGGCCCTGAGGGAAATTACGGCTACACCTTC.

V usage is TRBV6-2 or TRBV6-3 and J usage is TRBJ1-2; D is uncertain. Germline CDR1 and CDR2: MNHEY and SVGEGT. V lost 2 bases and J lost 3, with 7 bases in between. The CDR3 consists of 13 residues. CDR3 residues: CASSYTRDYGYTF. CDR3 nucleotide sequence: TGTGCCAGCAGTTACACCCGGGACTATGGCTACACCTTC.

This chain links TRBV5-1 with TRBJ1-1; D is uncertain. The CDR3 runs 14 residues. V was pared by 0 bases and J by 0 bases, with 6 bases between. Germline CDR1 is SGHRS and CDR2 is YFSETQ. CDR3 protein: CASSLASMNTEAFF. The CDR3 nucleotides are TGCGCCAGCAGCTTGGCTTCTATGAACACTGAAGCTTTCTTT.

The chain recombines TRBV15 with TRBJ1-2; D remains ambiguous. CDR3 length: 15 residues. With 1 base removed from V and 5 bases from J, the gap between germline ends came to 14 bases. Germline V CDR1 and CDR2: LNHNV, YYDKDF (reference sequence). In nucleotides, the CDR3 is TGTGCCACCAGCAGAGGTGGCGGAGCAGTTTATGGCTACACCTTC. It specifies CATSRGGGAVYGYTF.

This clone was seen only once. The chain is built from TRBV6-2 or TRBV6-3 and TRBJ2-7; possible D gene TRBD1, 6 bases. The CDR3 runs to 13 residues. The ends were cut back, 7 bases at V and 4 bases at J, with 14 bases in the middle. The germline CDR1 and CDR2 sequences are MNHEY and SVGEGT. CDR3: CASTPIDRYEQYF. CDR3 in DNA: TGTGCCAGCACCCCTATAGACAGGTACGAGCAGTACTTC.

The gene calls are TRBV7-3 and TRBJ2-1, with D tentatively TRBD1 (5 bases). The V and J ends lost 2 bases and 6 bases respectively, with 11 bases between them. Germline values: CDR1 SGHTA, CDR2 FQGTGA. The CDR3 runs 14 residues. The CDR3 spells CASSLDGQGNEQFF. Written as DNA, the CDR3 is TGTGCCAGCAGCTTAGACGGTCAGGGCAATGAGCAGTTCTTC.

The chain employs TRBV11-2 and TRBJ1-2; D may be TRBD1 (6 bases). The V end lost 0 bases, the J end lost 1 base, and 15 bases lay between the germline ends. Germline V gene data show CDR1 as SGHAT and CDR2 as FQNNGV. This CDR3 has 17 residues. As DNA, the CDR3 is TGTGCCAGCAGCTTAGATCGGTACAGGGAATTTAACTATGGCTACACCTTC. Translation gives CASSLDRYREFNYGYTF.

Note on this clone: Other DNA sequences from this sample encode an identical CDR3 as well. V gene TRBV19 combines with J gene TRBJ2-7; a possible D gene is TRBD1 (6 bases). The V gene's germline CDR1 is LNHDA and CDR2 SQIVND (reference sequence). With 3 bases removed from V and 3 bases from J, the gap between germline ends came to 9 bases. The CDR3 consists of 13 residues. CDR3 sequence: CASSIGRGYEQYF. The CDR3, as DNA: TGTGCCAGTAGTATTGGCAGGGGCTACGAGCAGTACTTC.

DNA of the CDR3: TGTGCCACCAGTGATGCGATGGAGGCTCAAGAGACCCAGTACTTC. The encoded protein is CATSDAMEAQETQYF. This chain connects TRBV24-1 to TRBJ2-5, with D perhaps TRBD2 (5 bases). CDR3 length: 15 amino acids. V was trimmed by 3 bases and J by 2 bases, leaving 12 bases between them. Germline V gene data show CDR1 as KGHDR and CDR2 as SFDVKD.

There are a few counts of this clone. The V call is TRBV2, the J call TRBJ1-3; a possible D gene is TRBD1 (5 bases). The germline gives CDR1 SNHLY, CDR2 FYNNEI. The CDR3 runs to 15 residues. Trimming took off 4 bases at V and 7 bases at J, with 17 bases between the two ends. CDR3 bases: TGTGCCAGCAGTGGAGGGAGGGGTTCTGCGAACACCATATATTTT. It yields the protein CASSGGRGSANTIYF.

This chain uses TRBV27 with TRBJ1-1, with TRBD1 matching 7 bases. Looked up from germline, CDR1 is MNHEY and CDR2 is SMNVEV (reference sequence). J gave up 0 bases and V 0 bases, and 10 bases lay outside the gene matches. The length of the CDR3 is 18 residues. The chain's CDR3 is CASSLSGTVLSMNTEAFF. CDR3 nucleotide sequence: TGTGCCAGCAGTTTATCCGGGACAGTTCTCTCCATGAACACTGAAGCTTTCTTT.

The chain has TRBV19 and TRBJ1-3; no definite D call. This CDR3 is built from 16 residues. Trimming left V 0 bases short and J 0 bases short, with 9 bases between. Germline V gene lookup returns CDR1 LNHDA and CDR2 SQIVND (reference sequence). CDR3 loop: CASSIDNSGSGNTIYF. CDR3 sequence (DNA): TGTGCCAGTAGTATAGATAACAGCGGCTCTGGAAACACCATATATTTT.

This clone was picked up one time. The V and J genes are TRBV19 and TRBJ1-1; 8 bases match TRBD1. Germline values: CDR1 LNHDA, CDR2 SQIVND (reference sequence). V lost 7 bases and J lost 2; bases outside the gene matches: 9. The CDR3 has 15 residues. This CDR3 reads CASMEGQGYNTEAFF. CDR3 coding DNA: TGTGCCAGTATGGAAGGACAGGGCTATAACACTGAAGCTTTCTTT.

V usage is TRBV4-1 and J usage is TRBJ1-4; weak D call: TRBD1 (5 bases). The CDR3 sequence is 16 residues long. V gave up 4 bases and J gave up 3 bases, with 15 bases separating them. Germline lookup yields CDR1 MGHRA and CDR2 YSYEKL. In DNA form, the CDR3 reads TGCGCCAGCAGCCCCAGGGCATTTCTGGCTAATGAAAAACTGTTTTTT. Its protein product is CASSPRAFLANEKLFF.

The chain uses TRBV5-1 and TRBJ1-2; 8 positions match TRBD1. Per the germline V gene, CDR1 is SGHRS and CDR2 is YFSETQ. V lost 4 bases and J lost 4; bases outside the gene matches: 3. This CDR3 is 13 amino acids long. In DNA, the CDR3 is TGCGCCAGCAGCCCTGACAGGGGCTATGGCTACACCTTC. Protein product: CASSPDRGYGYTF.

Only one count was recorded for this clone. The rearrangement links TRBV6-6 to TRBJ1-1, with TRBD1 identical over 9 bases. The CDR3 consists of 12 residues. The V and J ends lost 5 bases and 8 bases, in that order; junction bases with no gene match: 3. The V gene's germline CDR1 is MNHNY and CDR2 SVGAGI (reference sequence). In DNA, the CDR3 is TGTGCCAGCAGTCCACAGGGGGCAGAAGCTTTCTTT. Its protein is CASSPQGAEAFF.

The chain employs TRBV3-1 (or the pseudogene TRBV3-2) and TRBJ2-5, with 12 bases matching TRBD2. With V trimmed by 1 base and J by 5 bases, 5 bases remained unmatched. Germline V gene lookup returns CDR1 LGHDT and CDR2 YNNKEL (reference sequence). This CDR3 is built from 16 residues. In DNA, the CDR3 is TGTGCCAGCAGCCAAGTACTAGCGGGGGGCGGGGAGACCCAGTACTTC. It codes for CASSQVLAGGGETQYF.